This TCR beta chain comes out of a study of blood T cells in healthy people across ages. The germline gives CDR1 DFQATT, CDR2 SNEGSKA (reference sequence). The CDR3 contains 15 residues. The V segment lost 5 bases and the J segment 10 bases; nucleotides outside the gene matches: 15. Study-level findings and limits: Naive T cell percentage and TCR beta diversity correlated strongly.

In the case of this clonotype: Its antigen is still unknown.

With a J-beta primer mix and a sample-barcoded 5' primer, a second PCR ran 7 to 11 cycles. Every molecule of cDNA carried a tag from a template-switch adaptor with 12 random nucleotides. TCRdb re-called the 5' RACE reads with MiXCR, one entry per CDR3 protein. The table lists around 1.5 million distinct CDR3 sequences, approximately 38% of them singletons. The V gene is TRBV20-1, the J gene TRBJ2-1; 9 bases match TRBD1. The sample comprised blood. This TCR came from a young woman in good health. In DNA, the CDR3 is TGCAGTGCTCTCCCGGGACAGGGTTCTGTCAAGGAGCAGTTCTTC. Amino acid sequence: CSALPGQGSVKEQFF.